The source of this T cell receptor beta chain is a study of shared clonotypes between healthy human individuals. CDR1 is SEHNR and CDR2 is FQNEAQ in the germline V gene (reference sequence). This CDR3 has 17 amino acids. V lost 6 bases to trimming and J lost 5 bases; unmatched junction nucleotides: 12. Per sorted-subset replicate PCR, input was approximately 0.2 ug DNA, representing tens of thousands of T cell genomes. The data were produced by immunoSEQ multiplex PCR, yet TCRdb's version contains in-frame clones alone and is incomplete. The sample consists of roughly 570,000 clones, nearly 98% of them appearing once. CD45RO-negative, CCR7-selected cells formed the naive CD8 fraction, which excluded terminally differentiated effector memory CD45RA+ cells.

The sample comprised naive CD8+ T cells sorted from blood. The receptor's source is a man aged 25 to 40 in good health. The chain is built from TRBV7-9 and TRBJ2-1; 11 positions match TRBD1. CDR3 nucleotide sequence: TGTGCCAGCAGTTACCTATTTCGGGACAGGGGGGACAATGAGCAGTTCTTC. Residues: CASSYLFRDRGDNEQFF.